This T cell receptor beta chain was captured in a study of shared clonotypes between healthy human individuals. The wider study: Each donor contributed plates that comprised three CD4 naive, three CD4 memory, two CD8 naive and one CD8 memory. Study-level points and caveats: As a rule, naive subsets had a larger estimated richness than memory subsets.

When replicate PCRs were run on sorted subsets, they used 200 ng DNA, around 33,000 T cell genomes. Original processing notes: Owing to the provision of junction-only sequences devoid of quality scores by immunoSEQ, filtering differed. Libraries were prepared by immunoSEQ multiplex PCR; TCRdb keeps only in-frame clonotypes and omits some of them. V, J and clone size are taken as reported in that table, and D and trimming were inferred from the DNA itself. The data show roughly 2,500,000 clones, 93% seen once. A note on this clone: Its antigen remains unidentified. Other DNA sequences from this sample encode an identical CDR3 as well.

The source material was naive CD4+ T cells from PBMCs. Subset: CD45RA+ positively selected. The sequence came from a man between 18 and 35 years old in good health. Some clones in this sample may be carry-over from other donors' samples.

Here the CDR3 DNA reads TGTGCCAGCAGCCCAGGACTAGCGGGAAGCACAGATACGCAGTATTTT. It translates to CASSPGLAGSTDTQYF. This chain uses TRBV7-3 with TRBJ2-3; TRBD2 aligns across 12 bases. V shed 5 bases and J 0 bases; nucleotides not matched to a gene: 3. This CDR3 region has 16 residues. Per the germline V gene, CDR1 is SGHTA and CDR2 is FQGTGA.